The 25 T cell receptor beta chains in this list originate from one sample, sequenced in a study of Graves' ophthalmopathy and Graves' hyperthyroidism. Using RNA transcripts, the TCR beta CDR3 regions were amplified. After a first-round RT-PCR with HTBI primers, a second-round multiplex PCR was run. A single record per CDR3 protein comes from TCRdb applying MiXCR to the multiplex PCR reads. The table shows hundreds of thousands of distinct CDR3 sequences, with approximately 21% occurring only once. The sample consisted of peripheral blood. The source of these receptors is a young woman with stable Graves' hyperthyroidism. Some clones in this sample may be carry-over from other donors' samples.

This clonotype was detected many times. The chain combines TRBV24-1 with TRBJ2-5, with 13 bases matching TRBD2. CDR1 KGHDR and CDR2 SFDVKD come from the germline V gene. The CDR3 loop spans 18 amino acids. The ends lost 0 bases at V and 5 bases at J; junction bases unmatched: 8. As DNA, the CDR3 is TGTGCCACCAGTGATTTGCCCGGGACTAGCGGGATTACCGAGACCCAGTACTTC. Translating gives CATSDLPGTSGITETQYF.

This clonotype was seen repeatedly, ten times or more. The chain recombines TRBV12-3 or TRBV12-4 with TRBJ1-2; 7 bases match TRBD1. This CDR3 has 15 amino acids. The J segment lost 3 bases and the V segment lost 3 bases, leaving 7 bases of the junction unmatched. CDR3 protein: CASSFAQGIHYGYTF. CDR3 nucleotide sequence: TGTGCCAGCAGTTTCGCACAGGGGATCCACTATGGCTACACCTTC.

The sample holds many counts of this clonotype. The rearrangement uses TRBV19 and TRBJ1-1, with D possibly TRBD1 on 5 matching bases. From germline, CDR1 is LNHDA and CDR2 SQIVND (reference sequence). CDR3 length: 15 amino acids. Trimming took 3 bases from V and 2 from J, leaving 13 bases between them. CDR3 loop: CASSIPGTANTEAFF. The CDR3 DNA sequence: TGTGCCAGTAGTATTCCTGGGACGGCAAACACTGAAGCTTTCTTT.

CDR3 region: CASSLTGGAGEDYGYTF. The CDR3 DNA follows: TGTGCCAGCAGCCTGACAGGGGGCGCTGGGGAGGACTATGGCTACACCTTC. V and J are TRBV28 and TRBJ1-2; 10 bases agree with TRBD1. V shed 6 bases, J shed 3 bases, and the junction held 13 bases outside the gene matches. CDR1 is MDHEN, CDR2 SYDVKM, per germline. The CDR3 length is 17 residues.

Many counts were recorded for this clonotype. V and J are TRBV5-1 and TRBJ1-1; D perhaps matches TRBD1 (5 bases). Germline V lookup: CDR1 SGHRS, CDR2 YFSETQ. The length of the CDR3 is 16 residues. Trimming left V 3 bases short and J 5 bases short, with 20 bases between. The CDR3 reads CASSYGAGRGRTEAFF. In nucleotides, the CDR3 is TGCGCCAGCAGCTATGGCGCGGGGCGCGGCCGGACTGAAGCTTTCTTT.

Note on this clonotype: A clone one base away is much larger, so this may be a read error. The chain has TRBV20-1 and TRBJ1-2; no clear D. The germline CDR1 and CDR2 sequences are DFQATT and SNEGSKA (reference sequence). This CDR3 region has 14 residues. DNA for the CDR3: TGCAGTGCTACCACTTTGAAGGAGTACTATGGCTACAACTTC. Encoded protein: CSATTLKEYYGYNF.

The chain links TRBV28 to TRBJ2-5; 9 bases are shared with TRBD2. The CDR3 length is 18 residues. Germline values: CDR1 MDHEN, CDR2 SYDVKM. V gave up 1 base and J gave up 5 bases; unmatched junction bases: 14. CDR3 sequence: CASSLSAWPAGGRETQYF. In nucleotides, the CDR3 is TGTGCCAGCAGTTTATCTGCCTGGCCGGCGGGGGGGCGGGAGACCCAGTACTTC.

The table lists this clonotype with many counts. The chain couples TRBV2 to TRBJ1-5, with TRBD1 as a possible D gene (6 bases). The germline CDR1 and CDR2 sequences are SNHLY and FYNNEI. V was pared by 4 bases and J by 7 bases, with 17 bases between. This CDR3 is 15 amino acids long. The CDR3 loop is CASSAQGGENQPQHF. As DNA, the CDR3 is TGTGCCAGCAGTGCCCAAGGGGGGGAAAACCAGCCCCAGCATTTT.

This clonotype has at least ten counts. The V and J genes are TRBV6-1 and TRBJ1-1; TRBD1 matches at 7 bases. After removal of 5 bases from V and 5 bases from J, the junction contained 11 bases not matched to a gene. The CDR3 covers 15 residues. The V gene's germline CDR1 is MNHNS and CDR2 SASEGT. The CDR3 sequence: CASSIGSDRVTEAFF. CDR3 DNA: TGTGCCAGCAGTATAGGGTCCGACAGGGTTACTGAAGCTTTCTTT.

This clonotype was counted ten times or more. V is TRBV12-3 or TRBV12-4 and J is TRBJ1-5; D is possibly TRBD1 (5 bases). This CDR3 contains 15 residues. V was clipped by 5 bases and J by 4 bases, with 15 bases between them. The CDR3 sequence: CASSPRDGINQPQHF. CDR3 sequence (DNA): TGTGCCAGCAGTCCAAGGGACGGAATAAATCAGCCCCAGCATTTT.

The table lists this clonotype with a few counts. In nucleotides, the CDR3 is TGTGCCAGCAGTTACGGCCAAGGCGACTATGGCTACACCTTC. Protein sequence: CASSYGQGDYGYTF. The chain uses TRBV6-5 and TRBJ1-2, with D unresolved. The germline gives CDR1 MNHEY, CDR2 SVGAGI. The CDR3 contains 14 residues. Trimming stripped 2 bases from V and 3 bases from J, with 10 bases between.

The chain is built from TRBV28 and TRBJ1-5; D is perhaps TRBD1 (6 bases). Deletions cut 5 bases from V and 6 bases from J, with 17 bases between. Germline V lookup: CDR1 MDHEN, CDR2 SYDVKM. The CDR3 spans 15 residues. The CDR3 DNA sequence: TGTGCCAGCAGTCCGGGGGGCCATCTAACTCAGCCCCAGCATTTT. Translated, it gives CASSPGGHLTQPQHF. Full variable domain (remainder filled in from reference TRBV28 and TRBJ1-5): DVKVTQSSRYLVKRTGEKVFLECVQDMDHENMFWYRQDPGLGLRLIYFSYDVKMKEKGDIPEGYSVSREKKERFSLILESASTNQTSMYLCASSPGGHLTQPQHFGDGTRLSIL.

This clonotype has only a few counts. V and J are TRBV2 and TRBJ2-2; 8 bases are a match to TRBD2. The CDR3 has 17 amino acids. CDR1 and CDR2 from the germline V gene are SNHLY and FYNNEI. After removal of 3 bases from V and 6 bases from J, the junction contained 12 bases not matched to a gene. Written as DNA, the CDR3 is TGTGCCAGCAGTGACCCCGTACGGCGGGGGGTCTCCGGGGAGCTGTTTTTT. It translates to CASSDPVRRGVSGELFF.

This clonotype was recorded at least ten times. The chain uses TRBV6-2 or TRBV6-3 and TRBJ2-7; D possibly corresponds to TRBD2 (5 bases). This CDR3 comprises 11 residues. With 7 bases removed from V and 7 bases from J, the gap between germline ends came to 11 bases. The germline V gene encodes CDR1 MNHEY and CDR2 SVGEGT. CDR3 nucleotide sequence: TGTGCCAGCACCGACGAGGGTGAGCAGTACTTC. Translating it yields CASTDEGEQYF.

This clonotype was counted at least ten times. V usage is TRBV28 and J usage is TRBJ2-7, with unresolved D. Germline loops: CDR1 MDHEN, CDR2 SYDVKM. The V and J ends lost 6 bases and 3 bases respectively, with 15 bases between them. The CDR3 has 14 residues. CDR3 in DNA: TGTGCCAGCAGACAAAATCTGGCGTTCTACGAGCAGTACTTC. It encodes CASRQNLAFYEQYF.

The CDR3 DNA reads as TGCAGTGCTTTTGAGGGGGGAAGAACTGAAGCTTTCTTT. Its protein is CSAFEGGRTEAFF. The rearrangement links TRBV20-1 to TRBJ1-1; tentatively, D is TRBD1 (6 bases). The CDR3 is 13 residues long. Per the germline V gene, CDR1 is DFQATT and CDR2 is SNEGSKA (reference sequence). V gave up 5 bases and J gave up 5 bases, with 15 bases separating them.

This clonotype was counted a few times. The chain recombines TRBV20-1 with TRBJ1-3; 7 nucleotides line up with TRBD1. Germline assignment: CDR1 DFQATT and CDR2 SNEGSKA (reference sequence). The CDR3 loop spans 13 amino acids. The CDR3 reads CSTRGPSGNTIYF. In DNA form, the CDR3 reads TGCAGCACTAGGGGGCCCTCTGGAAACACCATATATTTT.

This clonotype was picked up many times. This chain joins TRBV30 and TRBJ1-1; D call uncertain. Trimming pared 5 bases from V and 0 bases from J, leaving 16 bases between. The CDR3 runs to 15 residues. Germline lookup yields CDR1 GTSNPN and CDR2 SVGIG (reference sequence). The CDR3 loop is CAWVRFGLVNTEAFF. The CDR3 DNA sequence: TGTGCCTGGGTCAGATTTGGGCTGGTGAACACTGAAGCTTTCTTT.

This clonotype has a handful of counts. This chain uses TRBV19 with TRBJ2-5; D is unclear. V lost 1 base, J lost 5 bases, and 11 bases lay in between. Germline V gene lookup returns CDR1 LNHDA and CDR2 SQIVND (reference sequence). This CDR3 is built from 14 residues. As DNA, the CDR3 is TGTGCCAGTAGTATAGCGTTGTTTGTGGAGACCCAGTACTTC. This codes for CASSIALFVETQYF.

This clonotype has a count of ten or more. CDR3 protein: CASSFGTLARGYGNTIYF. CDR3 in DNA: TGTGCCAGCAGCTTTGGTACCCTTGCGAGGGGCTACGGAAACACCATATATTTT. The chain has TRBV11-1 and TRBJ1-3; D is perhaps TRBD1 (5 bases). The length of the CDR3 is 18 residues. V lost 3 bases and J lost 4, with 22 bases in between. Germline assignment: CDR1 SGHAT and CDR2 FQDESV (reference sequence).

V gene TRBV18 combines with J gene TRBJ2-7, with unresolved D. Germline V gene lookup returns CDR1 KGHSH and CDR2 LQKENI. Trimming took 1 base from V and 3 from J, leaving 13 bases between them. This CDR3 comprises 15 residues. The CDR3 region is CASSPRSDWDYEQYF. CDR3 sequence (DNA): TGTGCCAGCTCACCACGATCCGACTGGGACTACGAGCAGTACTTC.

Remarks on this clonotype: A read error is possible here, since a much larger clone lies one base away. This CDR3 is missing its conserved last phenylalanine or tryptophan, likely due to a read error. The rearrangement uses TRBV12-3 or TRBV12-4 and TRBJ2-7; 8 nucleotides align to TRBD2. With V trimmed by 3 bases and J by 5 bases, 6 bases remained unmatched. This CDR3 comprises 14 residues. This CDR3 reads CASSFGAGVDEQYY. The CDR3, as DNA: TGTGCCAGCAGTTTCGGAGCGGGGGTCGACGAGCAGTACTAC.

A remark on this clonotype: At one boundary the junction diverges from the germline segment, which might be a read error. DNA for the CDR3: TGTGCCAGCAGTTCGAGTGGCAGGGAGTCCTACGAGCAGTGCTTC. The encoded protein is CASSSSGRESYEQCF. V gene TRBV12-3 or TRBV12-4 combines with J gene TRBJ2-7; D is tentatively TRBD1 or TRBD2 (5 bases each). The CDR3 is 15 amino acids.

This clonotype was counted many times. J is TRBJ2-5 and V is TRBV19; D may match TRBD1 or TRBD2 (5 bases each). The CDR3 extends over 14 amino acids. Germline CDR1 reads LNHDA; CDR2 reads SQIVND (reference sequence). Trimming shortened V by 3 bases and J by 4 bases, and 12 bases separated the two germline ends. CDR3 bases: TGTGCCAGTAGTATGGGGGACGGAGGAGAGACCCAGTACTTC. Translating gives CASSMGDGGETQYF.

This clonotype occurred many times. The genes are TRBV5-1 and TRBJ2-6; 8 nucleotides line up with TRBD1. V gave up 4 bases and J gave up 2 bases; unmatched junction bases: 11. In germline, CDR1 is SGHRS, CDR2 YFSETQ. This CDR3 comprises 18 residues. CDR3 sequence (DNA): TGCGCCAGCAGCCCGATACAGGGGGATAGCGCTGGGGCCAACGTCCTGACTTTC. Its translation is CASSPIQGDSAGANVLTF.